This TCR beta chain appears in the sequencing data of a study of early T cells in non-severe SARS-CoV-2 infection. Across the study: Bulk RNA from unsorted whole blood was sequenced; chains were unpaired.

Study-wide results and caveats: There was a bias toward anti-spike CD8 responses in VDJdb matching, which missed private and CD4 specificities.

This clonotype was found many times. No antigen is known for it. The V gene end was trimmed by 11 bases and the J gene end by 5 bases; junction bases not matched to a gene: 12. This CDR3 spans 14 amino acids. CDR1 and CDR2 from the germline V gene are MNHNS and SASEGT. Researchers attached unique molecular identifiers to individual cDNA molecules. MiXCR was run by TCRdb on the 5' RACE reads, yielding one entry per CDR3 protein. The table records about 83,000 distinct CDR3 sequences, about an eighth of them present only once. The sequence came from an adult who was a healthcare worker with PCR-confirmed SARS-CoV-2 infection or an uninfected control (not recorded which). This chain uses TRBV6-1 with TRBJ1-2; 9 bases fit TRBD1. Sequencing input: whole blood. The CDR3 DNA reads as TGTGCCTCATCCCGGACAGGGGAGACGTATGGCTACACCTTC. Protein product: CASSRTGETYGYTF.